One and the same sample provided the 3 T cell receptor beta chains below, sequenced in a study of blood T cell repertoires in COVID-19. Here immunoSEQ multiplex PCR was the method, and the copy in TCRdb shows in-frame clones only, minus some. Of a few hundred thousand clones detected, 88% appear once; the ten largest clones hold 0.99%. The sample consisted of peripheral blood. Receptors originate from a middle-aged woman who had recovered from COVID-19.

V is TRBV27 and J is TRBJ2-1; D perhaps matches TRBD2 (5 bases). The CDR3 length is 16 residues. Germline V gene lookup returns CDR1 MNHEY and CDR2 SMNVEV (reference sequence). The V end was cut by 4 bases, the J end by 6 bases, with 19 bases between. The CDR3 is CASSWATSGRVNEQFF. The CDR3 DNA sequence: TGTGCCAGCAGTTGGGCCACTAGTGGTCGGGTCAATGAGCAGTTCTTC.

V and J are TRBV9 and TRBJ1-1; unclear D gene. The CDR3 has 15 amino acids. V was clipped by 0 bases and J by 2 bases, with 11 bases between them. The germline V gene encodes CDR1 SGDLS and CDR2 YYNGEE. In DNA, the CDR3 is TGTGCCAGCAGCGTAGATCAGACAATCAACACTGAAGCTTTCTTT. The encoded protein is CASSVDQTINTEAFF.

This clone was observed a single time. The chain is built from TRBV27 and TRBJ1-4; D is perhaps TRBD1 (5 bases). The V end was cut by 5 bases, the J end by 10 bases, with 20 bases between. The CDR3 has 15 amino acids. Germline-derived CDR1 and CDR2 are MNHEY and SMNVEV (reference sequence). The DNA of the CDR3 is TGTGCCAGCAGTCCCGACAGACTCGGCTCGGGAAAACTGTTTTTT. Amino acid sequence: CASSPDRLGSGKLFF.